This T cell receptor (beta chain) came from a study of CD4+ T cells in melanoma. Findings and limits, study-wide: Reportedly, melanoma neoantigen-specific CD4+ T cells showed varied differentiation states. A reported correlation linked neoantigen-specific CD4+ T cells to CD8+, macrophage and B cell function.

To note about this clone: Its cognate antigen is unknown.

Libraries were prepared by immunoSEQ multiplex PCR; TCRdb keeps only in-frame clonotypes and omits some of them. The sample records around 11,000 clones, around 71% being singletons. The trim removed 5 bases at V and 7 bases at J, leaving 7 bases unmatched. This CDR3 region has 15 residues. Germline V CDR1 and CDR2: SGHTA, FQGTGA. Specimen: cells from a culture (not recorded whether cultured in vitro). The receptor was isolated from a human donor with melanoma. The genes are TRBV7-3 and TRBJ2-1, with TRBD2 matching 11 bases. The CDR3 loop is CASSPRLAGRNEQFF. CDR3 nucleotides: TGTGCCAGCAGCCCCAGACTAGCGGGACGTAATGAGCAGTTCTTC.